Sequencing of this T cell receptor (beta chain) was carried out in a study of blood T cell repertoires in COVID-19. Authors' processing steps: Researchers report that nucleated cell counts were estimated from reference gene primer amplification. The data were produced by immunoSEQ multiplex PCR, yet TCRdb's version contains in-frame clones alone and is incomplete. V and J calls plus clone size are reproduced from that table; the DNA served to infer D and trimming. The data show approximately 300,000 clones, with around 87% seen just once and 1% held by the top ten. The V and J ends lost 2 bases and 2 bases respectively, with 22 bases between them. This CDR3 region has 18 residues. Germline loops: CDR1 MDHEN, CDR2 SYDVKM.

The receptor comes from a man over 45 with active or convalescent COVID-19. The chain uses TRBV28 and TRBJ2-7; TRBD1 might be the D (5 bases). The specimen sequenced was peripheral blood. DNA of the CDR3: TGTGCCAGCAGTTTAATTCGGTCCAAGGGAAAAGGGGCCTACGAGCAGTACTTC. Its protein is CASSLIRSKGKGAYEQYF.